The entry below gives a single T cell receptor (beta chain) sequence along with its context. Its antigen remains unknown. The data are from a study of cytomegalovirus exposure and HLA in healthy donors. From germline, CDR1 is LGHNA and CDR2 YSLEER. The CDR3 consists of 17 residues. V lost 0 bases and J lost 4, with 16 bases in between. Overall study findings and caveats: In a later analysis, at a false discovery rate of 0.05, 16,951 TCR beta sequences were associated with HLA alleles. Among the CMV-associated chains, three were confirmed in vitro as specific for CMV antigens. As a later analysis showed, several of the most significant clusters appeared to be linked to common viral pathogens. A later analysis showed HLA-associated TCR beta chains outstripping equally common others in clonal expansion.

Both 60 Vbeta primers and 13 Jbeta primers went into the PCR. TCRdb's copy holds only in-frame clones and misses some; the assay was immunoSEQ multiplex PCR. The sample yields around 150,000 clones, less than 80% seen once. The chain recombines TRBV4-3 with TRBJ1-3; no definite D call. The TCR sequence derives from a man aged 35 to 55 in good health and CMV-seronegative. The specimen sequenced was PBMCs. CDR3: CASSQDPRVGRGNTIYF. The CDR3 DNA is TGCGCCAGCAGCCAAGATCCGAGGGTCGGCAGGGGAAACACCATATATTTT.